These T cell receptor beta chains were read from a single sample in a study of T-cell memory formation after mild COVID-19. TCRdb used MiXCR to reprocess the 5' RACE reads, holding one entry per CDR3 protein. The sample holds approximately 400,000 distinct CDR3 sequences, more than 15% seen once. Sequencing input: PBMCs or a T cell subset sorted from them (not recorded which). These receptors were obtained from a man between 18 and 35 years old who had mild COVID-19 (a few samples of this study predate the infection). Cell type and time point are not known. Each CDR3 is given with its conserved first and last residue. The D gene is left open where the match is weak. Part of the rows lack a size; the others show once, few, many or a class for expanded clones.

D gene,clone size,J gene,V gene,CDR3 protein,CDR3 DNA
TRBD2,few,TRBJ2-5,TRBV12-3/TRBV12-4,CASSLRLAGKTQYF,TGTGCCAGCAGTTTGCGCTTAGCGGGGAAGACCCAGTACTTC
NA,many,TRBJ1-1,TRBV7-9,CASLLGQAAEAFF,TGTGCCAGCCTGCTAGGGCAGGCGGCTGAAGCTTTCTTT
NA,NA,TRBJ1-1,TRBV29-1,CSVEGINTEAFF,TGCAGCGTTGAAGGGATCAACACTGAAGCTTTCTTT
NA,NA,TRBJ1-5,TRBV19,CASTEDSTWQPQHF,TGTGCCAGTACCGAGGACAGCACCTGGCAGCCCCAGCATTTT
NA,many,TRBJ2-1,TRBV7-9,CASSLSGEQFF,TGTGCCAGCAGCTTAAGCGGAGAGCAGTTCTTC
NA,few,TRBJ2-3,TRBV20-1,CSATLTSTDTQYF,TGCAGTGCTACACTTACTAGCACAGATACGCAGTATTTT
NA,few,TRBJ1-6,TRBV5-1,CASSESIEVSSSPLHF,TGCGCCAGCAGCGAGAGTATCGAGGTCTCTAGTTCACCCCTCCACTTT
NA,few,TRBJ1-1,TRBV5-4,CASSPMGGKTEAFF,TGTGCCAGCAGCCCCATGGGGGGGAAGACTGAAGCTTTCTTT
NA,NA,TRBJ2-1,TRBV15,CATSNRLNNEQFF,TGTGCCACCAGCAACAGGCTTAACAATGAGCAGTTCTTC
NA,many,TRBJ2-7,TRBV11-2,CASSSGGPTYEQYF,TGTGCCAGCAGCTCCGGGGGGCCAACCTACGAGCAGTACTTC
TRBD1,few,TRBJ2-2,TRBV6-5,CASRSRDRGPSAGELFF,TGTGCCAGCAGATCCCGGGACAGGGGGCCTTCCGCCGGGGAGCTGTTTTTT
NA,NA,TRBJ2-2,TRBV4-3,CASSPLLREGGAGELFF,TGCGCCAGCAGCCCACTCCTTAGGGAAGGGGGTGCCGGGGAGCTGTTTTTT